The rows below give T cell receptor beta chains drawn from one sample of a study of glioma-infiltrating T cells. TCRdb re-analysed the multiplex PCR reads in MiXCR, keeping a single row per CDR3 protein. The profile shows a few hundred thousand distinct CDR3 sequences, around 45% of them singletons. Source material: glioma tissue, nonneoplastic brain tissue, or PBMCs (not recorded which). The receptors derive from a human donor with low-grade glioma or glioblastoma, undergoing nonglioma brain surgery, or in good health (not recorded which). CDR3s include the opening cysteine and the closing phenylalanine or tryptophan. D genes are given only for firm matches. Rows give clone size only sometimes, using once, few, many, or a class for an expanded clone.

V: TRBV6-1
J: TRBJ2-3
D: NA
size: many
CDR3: CASSVQGHRTDTQYF
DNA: TGTGCCAGCAGTGTGCAGGGTCACAGAACAGATACGCAGTATTTT

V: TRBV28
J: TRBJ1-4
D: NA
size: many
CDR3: CASSSLRGAREKLFF
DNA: TGTGCCAGCAGTTCCCTCCGGGGGGCTAGGGAAAAACTGTTTTTT

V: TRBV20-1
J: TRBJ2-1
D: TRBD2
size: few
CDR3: CSAARVLAGSYNEQFF
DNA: TGCAGTGCTGCCCGGGTTTTAGCGGGGTCCTACAATGAGCAGTTCTTC

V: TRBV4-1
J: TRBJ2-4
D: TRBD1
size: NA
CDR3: CASRPWGKGGGQAQYF
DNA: TGCGCCAGCAGGCCCTGGGGGAAAGGGGGCGGCCAGGCTCAGTACTTC

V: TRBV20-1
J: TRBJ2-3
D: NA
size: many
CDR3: CSARFSVRTDTQYF
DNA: TGCAGTGCTAGATTTTCCGTTCGCACAGATACGCAGTATTTT

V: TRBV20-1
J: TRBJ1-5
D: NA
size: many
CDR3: CSARVAGEPQHF
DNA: TGCAGTGCTAGAGTTGCGGGGGAGCCCCAGCATTTT

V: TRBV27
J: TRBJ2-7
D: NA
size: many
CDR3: CASSFVPGGVEQYF
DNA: TGTGCCAGCAGTTTTGTTCCTGGGGGCGTCGAGCAGTACTTC

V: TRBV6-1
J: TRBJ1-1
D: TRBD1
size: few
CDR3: CASSTQGRTEAFF
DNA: TGTGCCAGCAGTACACAGGGGCGAACTGAAGCTTTCTTT

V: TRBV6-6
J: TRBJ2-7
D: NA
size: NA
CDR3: CASSYGIGTYEQYF
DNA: TGTGCCAGCAGTTACGGGATTGGCACCTACGAGCAGTACTTC

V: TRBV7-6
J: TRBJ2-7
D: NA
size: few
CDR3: CASSATFKDEQYF
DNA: TGTGCCAGCAGCGCCACCTTCAAGGACGAGCAGTACTTC

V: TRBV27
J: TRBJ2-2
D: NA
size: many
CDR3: CASSLLLFANTGELFF
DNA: TGTGCCAGCAGTTTATTACTGTTCGCGAACACCGGGGAGCTGTTTTTT

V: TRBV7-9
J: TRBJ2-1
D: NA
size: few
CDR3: CASSRTYNEQFF
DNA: TGTGCCAGCAGCCGCACCTACAATGAGCAGTTCTTC

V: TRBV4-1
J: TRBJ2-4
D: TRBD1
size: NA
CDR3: CTSRPWGKGGGQAQYF
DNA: TGCACCAGCAGGCCCTGGGGGAAAGGGGGCGGCCAGGCTCAGTACTTC

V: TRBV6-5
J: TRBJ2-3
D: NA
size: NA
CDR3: CASSYGTNTQYF
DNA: TGTGCCAGCAGTTACGGGACAAATACGCAGTATTTT

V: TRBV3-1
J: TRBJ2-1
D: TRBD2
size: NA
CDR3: CASSEGLGYNEQFF
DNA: TGTGCCAGCAGCGAGGGACTAGGTTACAATGAGCAGTTCTTC

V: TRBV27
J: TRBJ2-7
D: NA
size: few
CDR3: CASSLWGSSYEQYF
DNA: TGTGCCAGCAGTTTATGGGGCAGCTCCTACGAGCAGTACTTC

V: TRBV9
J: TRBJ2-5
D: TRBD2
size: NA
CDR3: CASSVLAGTQETQYF
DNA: TGTGCCAGCAGCGTCCTAGCGGGAACTCAAGAGACCCAGTACTTC

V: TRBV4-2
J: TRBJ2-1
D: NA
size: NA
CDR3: CASSQEGQWNEQFF
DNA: TGTGCCAGCAGCCAAGAAGGGCAGTGGAATGAGCAGTTCTTC

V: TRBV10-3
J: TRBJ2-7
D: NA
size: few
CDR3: CATGGQTYEQYF
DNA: TGTGCCACCGGGGGACAGACCTACGAGCAGTACTTC

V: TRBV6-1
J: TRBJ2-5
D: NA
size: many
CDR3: CASSEWVGPETQYF
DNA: TGTGCCAGCAGTGAATGGGTGGGCCCAGAGACCCAGTACTTC

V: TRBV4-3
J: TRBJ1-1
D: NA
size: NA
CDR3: CASSQDRGRGRYTEAFF
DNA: TGCGCCAGCAGCCAAGATCGAGGCAGGGGAAGGTACACTGAAGCTTTCTTT

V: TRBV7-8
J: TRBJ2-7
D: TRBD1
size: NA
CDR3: CASSHRKRQGGYEQYF
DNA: TGTGCCAGCAGCCACCGCAAGCGACAGGGGGGCTACGAGCAGTACTTC

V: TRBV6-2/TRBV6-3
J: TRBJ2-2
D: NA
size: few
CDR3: CASSFLTATGELFF
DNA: TGTGCCAGCAGTTTTCTCACAGCAACCGGGGAGCTGTTTTTT

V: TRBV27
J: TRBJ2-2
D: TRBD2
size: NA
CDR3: CASSPRLAGEGYTGELFF
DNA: TGTGCCAGCAGTCCTAGACTAGCGGGAGAGGGGTACACCGGGGAGCTGTTTTTT

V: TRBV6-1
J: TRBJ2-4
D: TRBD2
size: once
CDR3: CTSTRTSGIIIQYF
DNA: TGTACCAGCACGCGGACTAGCGGGATTATCATTCAGTACTTC

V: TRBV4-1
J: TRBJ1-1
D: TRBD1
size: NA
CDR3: CASSPGQGISLRTEAFF
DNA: TGCGCCAGCAGCCCGGGACAGGGTATAAGTCTGCGCACTGAAGCTTTCTTT

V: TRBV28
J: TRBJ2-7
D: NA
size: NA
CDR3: CASSLIRGASSYEQYF
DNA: TGTGCCAGCAGTTTAATTCGGGGGGCATCATCCTACGAGCAGTACTTC

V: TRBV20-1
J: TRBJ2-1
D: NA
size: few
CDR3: CSARDHRTGSYNEQFF
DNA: TGCAGTGCTAGAGACCACCGGACCGGCTCCTACAATGAGCAGTTCTTC

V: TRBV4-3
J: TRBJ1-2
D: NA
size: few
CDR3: CASSQDQGVANYGYTF
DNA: TGCGCCAGCAGCCAAGACCAAGGGGTTGCTAACTATGGCTACACCTTC

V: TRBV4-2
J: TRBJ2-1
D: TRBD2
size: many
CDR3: CASSQDVLAANPYNEQFF
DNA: TGTGCCAGCAGCCAGGACGTTCTAGCGGCGAATCCCTACAATGAGCAGTTCTTC

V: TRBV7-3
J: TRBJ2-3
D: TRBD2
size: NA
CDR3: CASRWLAGGSDTQYF
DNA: TGTGCCAGCAGGTGGCTAGCGGGAGGTTCAGATACGCAGTATTTT

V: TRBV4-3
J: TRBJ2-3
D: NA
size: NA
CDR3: CASSQDPPRDSTDTQYF
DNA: TGCGCCAGCAGCCAAGATCCCCCCCGGGATAGCACAGATACGCAGTATTTT

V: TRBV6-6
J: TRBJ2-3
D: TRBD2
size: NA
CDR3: CASSRSSGRTDTQYF
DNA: TGTGCCAGCAGCCGCAGTAGCGGGAGAACAGATACGCAGTATTTT

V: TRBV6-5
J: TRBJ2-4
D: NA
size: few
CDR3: CASRPLGRNIQYF
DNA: TGTGCCAGCAGACCACTAGGCCGAAACATTCAGTACTTC

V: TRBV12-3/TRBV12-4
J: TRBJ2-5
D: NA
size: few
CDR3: CASSPLGNQETQYF
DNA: TGTGCCAGCAGTCCCCTTGGTAACCAAGAGACCCAGTACTTC

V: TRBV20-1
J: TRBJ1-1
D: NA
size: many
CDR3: CSARPNGGPLHEAFF
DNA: TGCAGTGCTAGACCCAACGGGGGGCCGCTTCATGAAGCTTTCTTT

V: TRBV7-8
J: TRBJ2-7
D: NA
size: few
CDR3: CASSYRLVDHEQYF
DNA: TGTGCCAGCAGCTACCGACTAGTCGACCACGAGCAGTACTTC

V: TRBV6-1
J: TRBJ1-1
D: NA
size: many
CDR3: CASGKGVNEAFF
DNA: TGTGCCAGCGGGAAGGGAGTTAATGAAGCTTTCTTT

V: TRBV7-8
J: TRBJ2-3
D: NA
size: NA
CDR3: CASSLPRGTASTDTQYF
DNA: TGTGCCAGCAGCTTACCCCGCGGGACAGCTAGCACAGATACGCAGTATTTT

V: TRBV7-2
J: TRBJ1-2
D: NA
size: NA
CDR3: CARSLAGRSYGYTF
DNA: TGTGCCAGAAGCTTAGCGGGCAGGAGCTATGGCTACACCTTC

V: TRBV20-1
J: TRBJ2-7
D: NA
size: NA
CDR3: CSARDADPTYEQYF
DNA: TGCAGTGCTAGGGACGCGGACCCTACGTACGAGCAGTACTTC

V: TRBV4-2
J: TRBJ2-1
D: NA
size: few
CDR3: CASSQVYSGLNNNEQFF
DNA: TGTGCCAGCAGCCAAGTTTATAGCGGACTAAACAACAATGAGCAGTTCTTC

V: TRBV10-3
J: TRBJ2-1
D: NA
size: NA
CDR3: CAISELNWNEQFF
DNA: TGTGCCATCAGTGAGTTGAATTGGAATGAGCAGTTCTTC

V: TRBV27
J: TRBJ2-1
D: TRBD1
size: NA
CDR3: CASSHSGQEYNEQFF
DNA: TGTGCCAGCAGTCATTCGGGACAGGAGTACAATGAGCAGTTCTTC

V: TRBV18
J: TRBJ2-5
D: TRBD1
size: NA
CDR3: CASSPRTGGSETQYF
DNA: TGTGCCAGCTCACCACGTACAGGGGGGTCAGAGACCCAGTACTTC

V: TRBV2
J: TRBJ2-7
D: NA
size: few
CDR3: CASSSTRDPNEQYF
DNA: TGTGCCAGCTCTTCGACCCGGGATCCCAACGAGCAGTACTTC

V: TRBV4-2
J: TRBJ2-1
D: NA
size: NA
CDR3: CASSQPGYRPFF
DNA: TGTGCCAGCAGCCAGCCGGGGTACAGGCCGTTCTTC

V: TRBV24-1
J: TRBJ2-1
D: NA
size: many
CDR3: CATSEGGGWSYNEQFF
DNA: TGTGCCACCAGTGAAGGGGGAGGGTGGTCCTACAATGAGCAGTTCTTC

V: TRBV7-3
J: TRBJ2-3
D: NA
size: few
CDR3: CASSTSGGGGDTQYF
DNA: TGTGCCAGCAGCACGTCAGGGGGCGGGGGAGATACGCAGTATTTT

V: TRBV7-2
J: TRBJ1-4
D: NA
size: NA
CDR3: CASIFYRVHEKLFF
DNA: TGTGCCAGCATCTTCTACAGGGTCCATGAAAAACTGTTTTTT

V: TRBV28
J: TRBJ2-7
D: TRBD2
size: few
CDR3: CASSFVGLAGGTSYEQYF
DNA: TGTGCCAGCAGTTTCGTAGGACTAGCGGGAGGAACTTCCTACGAGCAGTACTTC

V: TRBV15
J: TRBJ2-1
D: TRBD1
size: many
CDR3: CATSPRTGEQFF
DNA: TGTGCCACCAGCCCCCGGACAGGGGAGCAGTTCTTC

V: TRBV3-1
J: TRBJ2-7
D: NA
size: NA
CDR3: CASSQRRDFHYEQYF
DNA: TGTGCCAGCAGCCAAAGGCGGGACTTCCACTACGAGCAGTACTTC

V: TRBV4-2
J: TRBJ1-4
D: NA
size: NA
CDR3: CASSQDKTRTANEKLFF
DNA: TGTGCCAGCAGCCAAGATAAGACTCGGACAGCTAATGAAAAACTGTTTTTT